This T cell receptor (beta chain) was recovered during a study of cytomegalovirus exposure and HLA in healthy donors. It was with 60 Vbeta and 13 Jbeta primers that the PCR ran. The protocol was immunoSEQ multiplex PCR, while the TCRdb copy is restricted to in-frame clones and leaves out a portion. The repertoire holds approximately 100,000 clones, with less than 9.5% as singletons. The sample holds a few counts of this clone. J was trimmed by 4 bases and V by 6 bases; bases with no gene match: 1. Germline CDR1 SNHLY, CDR2 FYNNEI. This CDR3 is 13 amino acids long. Sequencing was carried out using PBMCs. This chain joins TRBV2 and TRBJ2-2, with TRBD1 matching 8 bases. The TCR was taken from a man in his forties or fifties in good health and CMV-seropositive. The CDR3 loop reads CASRGQVTGELFF. The DNA of the CDR3 is TGTGCCAGCAGGGGACAGGTCACCGGGGAGCTGTTTTTT.